This TCR beta chain came from a study of cytomegalovirus exposure and HLA in healthy donors. Whole-study results and caveats: Immune exposure data for these donors was limited to CMV serostatus.

PCR used 60 Vbeta primers and 13 Jbeta primers. The repertoire was sequenced with immunoSEQ multiplex PCR; TCRdb's copy has only in-frame clones and lacks some. The sample records roughly 250,000 clones, 70% to 90% being singletons. Regarding this clone: The antigen is undetermined.

CDR3 size: 14 residues. The V and J ends lost 6 bases and 5 bases, in that order; junction bases with no gene match: 4. Germline lookup yields CDR1 MGHDK and CDR2 SYGVNS. The V call is TRBV25-1, the J call TRBJ1-6; 7 positions match TRBD1. The sequence was obtained from a woman aged 40-49 years in good health and CMV-seropositive. Material for sequencing was PBMCs. CDR3 sequence reads: CASRGDSNNSPLHF. Written as DNA, the CDR3 is TGTGCCAGCAGGGGGGACAGCAATAATTCACCCCTCCACTTT.